A selection of T cell receptor beta chains follows, all from one sample in a study of blood T cell repertoires in COVID-19. Some clones are missing from TCRdb's copy, which holds only in-frame ones; the method was immunoSEQ multiplex PCR. The table lists about 64,000 clones, 84% of them singletons, with approximately 5.6% in the top ten. Specimen: peripheral blood. The receptors stem from a woman in her sixties or seventies with acute or convalescent COVID-19. Both conserved end residues are part of each CDR3. D genes are given only for firm matches. Size tells how often a clone was seen (once, few, many) or the class of an expanded clone, and some rows leave it out.

abundance,j_gene,v_gene,d_gene,CDR3aa,CDR3nt
NA,TRBJ1-1,TRBV13,TRBD1,CASSSSGGLNTEAFF,TGTGCCAGCAGCTCTTCAGGGGGTCTGAACACTGAAGCTTTCTTT
few,TRBJ1-5,TRBV9,NA,CASSVGETGGQPQHF,TGTGCCAGCAGCGTCGGAGAGACGGGGGGCCAGCCCCAGCATTTT
NA,TRBJ1-1,TRBV12-3/TRBV12-4,NA,CASRFRNTEAFF,TGTGCCAGCAGGTTCAGAAACACTGAAGCTTTCTTT
NA,TRBJ2-1,TRBV5-1,TRBD1,CASSPPGGQARYNEQFF,TGCGCCAGCAGCCCCCCTGGGGGACAGGCGAGATACAATGAGCAGTTCTTC
NA,TRBJ1-2,TRBV13,TRBD1,CASIPKQRPGQGSDGYTF,TGTGCCAGCATCCCAAAACAACGTCCCGGACAGGGAAGTGATGGCTACACCTTC
NA,TRBJ2-2,TRBV11-1,TRBD2,CASRVGRGVTGELFF,TGTGCCAGCCGGGTTGGGCGGGGGGTGACCGGGGAGCTGTTTTTT
NA,TRBJ2-2,TRBV2,TRBD1,CASSVRGLNTGELFF,TGTGCCAGCAGTGTCAGGGGGCTGAACACCGGGGAGCTGTTTTTT
NA,TRBJ2-7,TRBV2,TRBD1,CASSESRTGSFYEQYF,TGTGCCAGCAGTGAGTCTCGGACAGGTTCATTCTACGAGCAGTACTTC
NA,TRBJ1-1,TRBV18,TRBD1,CASSPKQGAEAFF,TGTGCCAGCTCACCCAAGCAGGGGGCCGAAGCTTTCTTT
NA,TRBJ1-3,TRBV4-1,NA,CASSQVTGGNTIYF,TGCGCCAGCAGCCAAGTAACGGGGGGAAACACCATATATTTT
NA,TRBJ1-1,TRBV6-5,NA,CASSRDIPGTEAFF,TGTGCCAGCAGCCGGGACATCCCAGGGACTGAAGCTTTCTTT
NA,TRBJ1-5,TRBV10-2,NA,CASSERAGERPQHF,TGCGCCAGCAGTGAAAGGGCAGGGGAGCGGCCCCAGCATTTT
NA,TRBJ1-4,TRBV6-6,NA,CASRWAAGRTEKLFF,TGTGCCAGCAGGTGGGCGGCAGGGCGGACAGAAAAACTGTTTTTT
NA,TRBJ2-3,TRBV7-8,NA,CASSFSGTDTQYF,TGTGCCAGCAGCTTCTCGGGCACAGATACGCAGTATTTT
NA,TRBJ1-5,TRBV9,NA,CASSVTDSQNQPQHF,TGTGCCAGCAGCGTGACGGACAGCCAGAATCAGCCCCAGCATTTT
once,TRBJ1-1,TRBV5-1,NA,CASSLGATENTEAFF,TGCGCCAGCAGCTTGGGGGCCACCGAGAACACTGAAGCTTTCTTT
NA,TRBJ2-6,TRBV4-2,TRBD1,CASSPLQGDSSGANVLTF,TGTGCCAGCAGCCCCTTACAGGGGGACAGCTCTGGGGCCAACGTCCTGACTTTC
NA,TRBJ2-3,TRBV19,NA,CASSITSGGTDTQYF,TGTGCCAGTAGTATCACTTCAGGGGGCACAGATACGCAGTATTTT
NA,TRBJ2-3,TRBV7-9,NA,CASSSPVRVQASTDTQYF,TGTGCCAGCAGCTCCCCAGTCCGGGTCCAAGCTAGCACAGATACGCAGTATTTT
NA,TRBJ1-1,TRBV7-8,NA,CASSLEGTIFAFF,TGTGCCAGCAGCTTAGAAGGGACAATTTTCGCTTTCTTT
NA,TRBJ1-1,TRBV24-1,NA,CATTKGLNTEAFF,TGTGCCACCACGAAGGGGTTGAACACTGAAGCTTTCTTT
NA,TRBJ2-1,TRBV12-2,NA,CASRLGGNEQFF,TGTGCAAGTCGCTTAGGAGGCAATGAGCAGTTCTTC
NA,TRBJ1-6,TRBV6-5,TRBD1,CASGTGTANSPLHF,TGTGCCAGCGGCACCGGGACAGCTAATTCACCCCTCCACTTT
NA,TRBJ2-2,TRBV24-1,NA,CATTQVEETNTGELFF,TGTGCCACCACCCAGGTGGAGGAGACGAACACCGGGGAGCTGTTTTTT
NA,TRBJ1-1,TRBV20-1,NA,CSAVYTEAFF,TGCAGTGCCGTGTACACTGAAGCTTTCTTT
NA,TRBJ2-7,TRBV3-1/TRBV3-2,TRBD2,CASSLTSAEQYF,TGTGCCAGCAGCCTGACTAGCGCCGAGCAGTACTTC
NA,TRBJ2-3,TRBV7-8,TRBD1,CASSSPRQGGSTDTQYF,TGTGCCAGCAGCTCACCCCGACAGGGGGGGAGCACAGATACGCAGTATTTT
NA,TRBJ2-5,TRBV4-1,NA,CASSQHGLPPETQYF,TGCGCCAGCAGCCAACACGGACTTCCCCCAGAGACCCAGTACTTC
NA,TRBJ1-4,TRBV19,NA,CASSIVGRQEKLFF,TGTGCCAGTAGTATAGTAGGCAGACAAGAAAAACTGTTTTTT
NA,TRBJ1-2,TRBV9,TRBD1,CASSVGQEGVYGYTF,TGTGCCAGCAGCGTGGGACAGGAGGGTGTCTATGGCTACACCTTC
NA,TRBJ1-6,TRBV18,TRBD1,CASSPPGQGNSPLHF,TGTGCCAGCTCACCTCCAGGACAGGGAAATTCACCCCTCCACTTT
once,TRBJ1-5,TRBV6-5,NA,CASSYSAGGQPQHF,TGTGCCAGCAGTTACTCGGCCGGGGGTCAGCCCCAGCATTTT
few,TRBJ1-1,TRBV6-6,TRBD1,CASRPGTGGSAEAFF,TGTGCCAGCAGGCCCGGGACAGGGGGTTCCGCTGAAGCTTTCTTT
NA,TRBJ2-7,TRBV18,TRBD1,CASSPPGTETYEQYF,TGTGCCAGCTCACCACCCGGGACAGAGACCTACGAGCAGTACTTC
NA,TRBJ1-1,TRBV6-5,NA,CASSNAGNTEAFF,TGTGCCAGCAGTAACGCAGGGAACACTGAAGCTTTCTTT
NA,TRBJ1-4,TRBV5-1,TRBD1,CASSRETGHNEKLFF,TGCGCCAGCAGCAGAGAGACAGGGCATAATGAAAAACTGTTTTTT
NA,TRBJ2-1,TRBV6-5,TRBD1,CASSSYPGQGYNEQFF,TGTGCCAGCAGTTCCTATCCGGGACAGGGGTACAATGAGCAGTTCTTC
NA,TRBJ1-1,TRBV6-2/TRBV6-3,TRBD1,CASSYGQGAVTEAFF,TGTGCCAGCAGTTACGGCCAGGGGGCTGTCACTGAAGCTTTCTTT
NA,TRBJ2-5,TRBV19,NA,CASMNAGLQETQYF,TGTGCCAGTATGAACGCAGGGCTTCAAGAGACCCAGTACTTC
NA,TRBJ2-1,TRBV11-2,NA,CASSLEYTEQFF,TGTGCCAGCAGCTTAGAATACACCGAGCAGTTCTTC
few,TRBJ2-1,TRBV6-5,TRBD1,CASRTTGGYEQFF,TGTGCCAGCCGGACTACAGGGGGATATGAGCAGTTCTTC
NA,TRBJ2-5,TRBV24-1,NA,CATSDSTRPETQYF,TGTGCCACCAGTGATTCAACGCGGCCAGAGACCCAGTACTTC
NA,TRBJ1-2,TRBV2,TRBD1,CASSDEGQGNGYTF,TGTGCCAGCAGTGATGAGGGACAGGGTAATGGCTACACCTTC
NA,TRBJ2-7,TRBV11-2,NA,CASSFRASSYEQYF,TGTGCCAGCAGCTTCAGGGCTAGCTCCTACGAGCAGTACTTC
NA,TRBJ2-1,TRBV5-4,NA,CASSLVQGLYNEQFF,TGTGCCAGCAGCTTGGTTCAGGGCCTCTACAATGAGCAGTTCTTC
NA,TRBJ2-5,TRBV7-2,TRBD2,CASSLSGGPQETQYF,TGTGCCAGCAGCTTATCGGGGGGGCCCCAAGAGACCCAGTACTTC
NA,TRBJ2-2,TRBV19,TRBD1,CAAGQGTGELFF,TGTGCGGCGGGACAGGGGACCGGGGAGCTGTTTTTT
NA,TRBJ2-3,TRBV10-1,NA,CARGTLKPSRTDTQYF,TGCGCCAGAGGGACTCTGAAACCCTCTCGCACAGATACGCAGTATTTT
NA,TRBJ2-2,TRBV2,NA,CASSGTPQGFTGELFF,TGTGCCAGCAGTGGAACCCCTCAGGGCTTCACCGGGGAGCTGTTTTTT
NA,TRBJ2-2,TRBV11-3,TRBD2,CASSLGGGGNTGELFF,TGTGCCAGCAGCTTAGGAGGCGGGGGAAACACCGGGGAGCTGTTTTTT
NA,TRBJ1-2,TRBV5-4,TRBD1,CASSLGGTGGAYGYTF,TGTGCCAGCAGCTTGGGTGGGACAGGGGGCGCGTATGGCTACACCTTC
once,TRBJ2-5,TRBV27,NA,CASSYRYQETQYF,TGTGCCAGCAGTTATCGGTACCAAGAGACCCAGTACTTC
NA,TRBJ2-7,TRBV2,NA,CASAGGADYEQYF,TGTGCCAGTGCTGGGGGGGCTGATTACGAGCAGTACTTC
NA,TRBJ2-3,TRBV9,TRBD2,CASSALAGGPDTQYF,TGTGCCAGCAGCGCTCTAGCGGGGGGTCCAGATACGCAGTATTTT
NA,TRBJ1-5,TRBV21-1,NA,CASSKYWDRNQPQHF,TGTGCCAGCAGCAAATATTGGGACAGAAATCAGCCCCAGCATTTT
NA,TRBJ1-5,TRBV10-3,TRBD1,CAISPGGSGNQPQHF,TGTGCCATCAGCCCAGGGGGCTCTGGCAATCAGCCCCAGCATTTT
NA,TRBJ2-7,TRBV15,TRBD1,CATSRAGTGSSYEQYF,TGTGCCACCAGCAGAGCCGGGACAGGAAGCTCCTACGAGCAGTACTTC